Each of the 14 T cell receptor beta chains below was sequenced from the same sample in a study of metastatic and nonmetastatic thyroid tumors. With MiXCR, TCRdb reprocessed the PCR reads. The sample lists around 30,000 clones, approximately 4% seen once, with roughly a fifth in the top ten. Thyroid surgery was preceded by no treatment in any patient. The sample consisted of blood. Every receptor here comes from a female donor with papillary thyroid cancer or a benign thyroid nodule (not recorded which). Some clones in this sample may be carry-over from other donors' samples.

This rearrangement joins TRBV11-2 to TRBJ1-1, with D uncertain. V dropped 0 bases and J dropped 8 bases, with 10 bases sitting between them. The length of the CDR3 is 13 residues. From germline, CDR1 is SGHAT and CDR2 FQNNGV. CDR3 DNA sequence: TGTGCCAGCAGCTTAGAATTTTCGGAGGAAGCTTTCTTT. Its protein product is CASSLEFSEEAFF.

This clone was seen many times. J is TRBJ2-1 and V is TRBV19; D might be TRBD2 (5 bases). Germline CDR1 reads LNHDA; CDR2 reads SQIVND (reference sequence). Trimming removed 3 bases at V and 0 bases at J, with 12 bases between. The CDR3 covers 16 residues. CDR3 in DNA: TGTGCCAGTAGTATCTCAGCGGACCCCTCCTACAATGAGCAGTTCTTC. It codes for CASSISADPSYNEQFF.

By sample share, this clone is medium-sized. The genes are TRBV6-1 and TRBJ1-2, with D possibly matching TRBD1 (5 bases). V lost 5 bases and J 8 bases, leaving 21 bases between the germline ends. This CDR3 has 15 residues. CDR1 is MNHNS and CDR2 is SASEGT in the germline V gene. The CDR3 loop reads CASSFSLRGAKGYTF. The CDR3 DNA sequence: TGTGCCAGCAGTTTCTCTCTGCGAGGGGCGAAAGGCTACACCTTC.

The gene calls are TRBV20-1 and TRBJ1-2; the D gene is possibly TRBD1 (6 bases). This CDR3 comprises 13 residues. V was shortened by 3 bases and J by 8 bases, with 16 bases between the two germline ends. The germline V gene encodes CDR1 DFQATT and CDR2 SNEGSKA (reference sequence). The DNA of the CDR3 is TGCAGTGCTAGCCTGGACAGTGTCGGAGGCTACACCTTC. Translation: CSASLDSVGGYTF.

This clone was picked up many times. The chain couples TRBV2 to TRBJ2-5; possible D gene TRBD2, 5 bases. V lost 2 bases and J 2 bases, leaving 12 bases between the germline ends. CDR1 is SNHLY and CDR2 is FYNNEI in the germline V gene. CDR3 size: 15 residues. The CDR3 DNA reads TGTGCCAGCAGTGAATGGGTTAGCGAGCAAGAGACCCAGTACTTC. This encodes CASSEWVSEQETQYF.

This clone was found many times. V usage is TRBV4-1 and J usage is TRBJ2-5, with a possible D match to TRBD2 (5 bases). This CDR3 has 13 residues. Germline V gene data show CDR1 as MGHRA and CDR2 as YSYEKL. Trimming pared 4 bases from V and 4 bases from J, leaving 10 bases between. The CDR3 DNA reads TGCGCCAGCAGCCCTCGGGCGGGAGAGACCCAGTACTTC. Encoded protein: CASSPRAGETQYF.

The rearrangement joins TRBV15 to TRBJ2-3; 10 nucleotides match TRBD1. Germline CDR1 and CDR2: LNHNV and YYDKDF (reference sequence). V gave up 5 bases and J gave up 4 bases; unmatched junction bases: 3. The CDR3 consists of 14 residues. This CDR3 is CATSGQGEADTQYF. CDR3 in DNA: TGTGCCACCAGCGGACAGGGGGAGGCAGATACGCAGTATTTT.

This clone occurred a few times. A junction end diverges from the germline sequence, so it may reflect a read error. The chain links TRBV10-3 to TRBJ2-3; 8 positions agree with TRBD1. Germline CDR1 is ENHRY and CDR2 is SYGVKD. The CDR3 covers 18 residues. For the CDR3, the DNA is TGTGCCATCAGTGGGTCATACCGGGACAGGCTTAGCACATATACGCAGTATTTT. Translation gives CAISGSYRDRLSTYTQYF.

This clone was counted a few times. At one end, the junction sequence differs from germline, possibly due to a read error. The rearrangement joins TRBV28 to TRBJ2-7; TRBD1 is a possible D gene (6 bases). The CDR3 covers 15 residues. Germline CDR1 and CDR2: MDHEN and SYDVKM. The chain's CDR3 is CAISESTGTNYEQYF. The CDR3 region has the DNA TGTGCCATCAGTGAGTCAACAGGGACCAACTACGAGCAGTACTTC.

Ten or more counts support this clone. J is TRBJ1-1 and V is TRBV28; perhaps TRBD1 as D (5 bases). V shed 3 bases and J shed 6 bases, with 11 bases lying between them. The CDR3 is 13 amino acids. From germline, CDR1 is MDHEN and CDR2 SYDVKM. CDR3 coding DNA: TGTGCCAGCAGTTTGCCTCCGGGGGCTGAAGCTTTCTTT. Its protein product is CASSLPPGAEAFF.

This clone was seen a few times. The chain joins TRBV28 to TRBJ2-1, with 8 bases identical to TRBD1. Germline loops: CDR1 MDHEN, CDR2 SYDVKM. With 6 bases clipped from V and 6 bases from J, the junction kept 13 bases outside the gene matches. CDR3 size: 16 residues. This CDR3 is CASRYPWTGKGNEQFF. The CDR3 DNA reads TGTGCCAGCAGGTATCCTTGGACAGGGAAGGGCAATGAGCAGTTCTTC.

CDR3 residues: CSAETRGDNEQFF. The CDR3 region has the DNA TGCAGTGCTGAGACGAGAGGTGACAATGAGCAGTTCTTC. This chain connects TRBV20-1 to TRBJ2-1; D is uncertain. V lost 5 bases and J lost 5, with 13 bases in between. Germline CDR1 reads DFQATT; CDR2 reads SNEGSKA (reference sequence). The CDR3 totals 13 residues.

This clone was recorded a few times. The chain uses TRBV6-2 or TRBV6-3 and TRBJ2-1, with 9 bases matching TRBD2. Trimming removed 5 bases from V and 10 bases from J; junction bases left unmatched: 27. CDR1 and CDR2 from the germline V gene are MNHEY and SVGEGT. CDR3 length: 20 amino acids. The CDR3 protein is CASSPLGHRRGNSGSREQFF. CDR3 bases: TGTGCCAGCAGTCCCCTGGGACACCGGAGGGGGAATAGCGGGAGTCGGGAGCAGTTCTTC.

This clone was observed a few times. This chain joins TRBV9 and TRBJ2-1; D assignment may be TRBD1 or TRBD2 (5 bases each). This CDR3 spans 15 amino acids. Germline loops: CDR1 SGDLS, CDR2 YYNGEE. V lost 3 bases, J lost 0 bases, and 10 bases lay in between. CDR3 residues: CASSAPGTSYNEQFF. DNA of the CDR3: TGTGCCAGCAGCGCCCCGGGGACCTCCTACAATGAGCAGTTCTTC.